A selection of T cell receptor beta chains follows, all from one sample in a study of control samples from healthy donors and cancer patients. Data came from immunoSEQ multiplex PCR; TCRdb stores just in-frame clones and leaves some out. There are approximately 100,000 clones in the sample; over 75% occur only once, and around 3.5% lies in the top ten. The sample consisted of blood. Receptor source: a woman aged 18 to 35 in good health. Each CDR3 is given with its conserved first and last residue. Fields, in order: D gene, V gene, J gene, clone size, CDR3 length, CDR3 protein, CDR3 DNA. D genes are given only for firm matches. Rows give clone size only sometimes, using once, few, many, or a class for an expanded clone.

d_gene: TRBD1
v_gene: TRBV18
j_gene: TRBJ2-2
abundance: NA
len: 14
CDR3aa: CASSSTGGGGELFF
CDR3nt: TGTGCCAGCTCATCAACAGGGGGCGGCGGGGAGCTGTTTTTT

d_gene: NA
v_gene: TRBV19
j_gene: TRBJ1-5
abundance: NA
len: 17
CDR3aa: CASSTWAGVEGNQPQHF
CDR3nt: TGTGCCAGTAGTACCTGGGCAGGGGTTGAGGGCAATCAGCCCCAGCATTTT

d_gene: TRBD2
v_gene: TRBV9
j_gene: TRBJ2-3
abundance: NA
len: 16
CDR3aa: CASSVASGGVSDTQYF
CDR3nt: TGTGCCAGCAGCGTAGCTAGCGGGGGGGTTTCAGATACGCAGTATTTT

d_gene: NA
v_gene: TRBV24-1
j_gene: TRBJ1-2
abundance: NA
len: 13
CDR3aa: CATSDSGGYGYTF
CDR3nt: TGTGCCACCAGTGATTCGGGGGGCTATGGCTACACCTTC

d_gene: NA
v_gene: TRBV7-9
j_gene: TRBJ2-5
abundance: NA
len: 14
CDR3aa: CASNHGGGQETQYF
CDR3nt: TGTGCCAGCAACCATGGAGGAGGTCAAGAGACCCAGTACTTC

d_gene: NA
v_gene: TRBV10-3
j_gene: TRBJ1-5
abundance: NA
len: 15
CDR3aa: CAISESTGVGQPQHF
CDR3nt: TGTGCCATCAGTGAGTCGACAGGTGTAGGTCAGCCCCAGCATTTT

d_gene: NA
v_gene: TRBV6-5
j_gene: TRBJ1-3
abundance: NA
len: 15
CDR3aa: CASSPAQGFRNTIYF
CDR3nt: TGTGCCAGCAGTCCGGCCCAGGGGTTCAGAAACACCATATATTTT

d_gene: NA
v_gene: TRBV19
j_gene: TRBJ1-1
abundance: NA
len: 14
CDR3aa: CASSLLGGKGEAFF
CDR3nt: TGTGCCAGTAGCCTTTTGGGCGGCAAGGGTGAAGCTTTCTTT

d_gene: NA
v_gene: TRBV6-6
j_gene: TRBJ2-5
abundance: NA
len: 13
CDR3aa: CASSTLGGETQYF
CDR3nt: TGTGCCAGCAGTACCCTTGGGGGAGAGACCCAGTACTTC

d_gene: TRBD2
v_gene: TRBV5-4
j_gene: TRBJ2-5
abundance: NA
len: 14
CDR3aa: CASSFTSGQETQYF
CDR3nt: TGTGCCAGCAGCTTCACTAGCGGCCAAGAGACCCAGTACTTC

d_gene: NA
v_gene: TRBV9
j_gene: TRBJ1-2
abundance: NA
len: 15
CDR3aa: CASSARAGQINGYTF
CDR3nt: TGTGCCAGCAGCGCAAGAGCGGGACAAATAAACGGCTACACCTTC

d_gene: NA
v_gene: TRBV11-2
j_gene: TRBJ1-1
abundance: NA
len: 12
CDR3aa: CASSLDRIEAFF
CDR3nt: TGTGCCAGCAGCTTAGATCGCATTGAAGCTTTCTTT

d_gene: NA
v_gene: TRBV7-9
j_gene: TRBJ1-3
abundance: NA
len: 16
CDR3aa: CASSPSGQGPGNTIYF
CDR3nt: TGTGCCAGCAGCCCCTCGGGGCAGGGGCCTGGAAACACCATATATTTT

d_gene: NA
v_gene: TRBV5-8
j_gene: TRBJ2-1
abundance: NA
len: 16
CDR3aa: CASSPSSGTANNEQFF
CDR3nt: TGTGCCAGCAGCCCATCGTCCGGGACGGCTAACAATGAGCAGTTCTTC

d_gene: NA
v_gene: TRBV9
j_gene: TRBJ2-5
abundance: NA
len: 13
CDR3aa: CASSDTPLETQYF
CDR3nt: TGTGCCAGCAGCGACACCCCATTAGAGACCCAGTACTTC

d_gene: TRBD1
v_gene: TRBV11-2
j_gene: TRBJ1-1
abundance: NA
len: 16
CDR3aa: CASSLGLTGGGTEAFF
CDR3nt: TGTGCCAGCAGCTTAGGACTAACAGGGGGAGGCACTGAAGCTTTCTTT

d_gene: NA
v_gene: TRBV11-2
j_gene: TRBJ1-1
abundance: NA
len: 19
CDR3aa: CASSLVGSGTVLMNTEAFF
CDR3nt: TGTGCCAGCAGCTTAGTGGGGTCAGGAACGGTGCTTATGAACACTGAAGCTTTCTTT

d_gene: NA
v_gene: TRBV4-1
j_gene: TRBJ1-1
abundance: NA
len: 14
CDR3aa: CASSQAGVVTEAFF
CDR3nt: TGCGCCAGCAGCCAAGCAGGGGTTGTTACTGAAGCTTTCTTT

d_gene: NA
v_gene: TRBV27
j_gene: TRBJ1-2
abundance: NA
len: 14
CDR3aa: CASSPTGGVRGYTF
CDR3nt: TGTGCCAGCAGTCCAACCGGGGGTGTTCGGGGCTACACCTTC

d_gene: NA
v_gene: TRBV7-2
j_gene: TRBJ2-7
abundance: NA
len: 14
CDR3aa: CASSLAAGAYEQYF
CDR3nt: TGTGCCAGCAGCTTAGCCGCAGGGGCCTACGAGCAGTACTTC

d_gene: NA
v_gene: TRBV3-1/TRBV3-2
j_gene: TRBJ1-4
abundance: NA
len: 13
CDR3aa: CASIRRGDEKLFF
CDR3nt: TGTGCCAGCATTCGAAGGGGGGATGAAAAACTGTTTTTT

d_gene: NA
v_gene: TRBV27
j_gene: TRBJ2-2
abundance: NA
len: 16
CDR3aa: CASSFYPPEEDGELFF
CDR3nt: TGTGCCAGCAGTTTCTATCCCCCCGAAGAGGACGGGGAGCTGTTTTTT

d_gene: NA
v_gene: TRBV9
j_gene: TRBJ1-2
abundance: NA
len: 14
CDR3aa: CASSVTGSNYGYTF
CDR3nt: TGTGCCAGCAGCGTAACAGGGTCTAACTATGGCTACACCTTC

d_gene: TRBD1
v_gene: TRBV3-1/TRBV3-2
j_gene: TRBJ2-3
abundance: NA
len: 17
CDR3aa: CASSQGGTGGFSDTQYF
CDR3nt: TGTGCCAGCAGCCAAGGAGGGACAGGGGGTTTTTCAGATACGCAGTATTTT

d_gene: NA
v_gene: TRBV3-1/TRBV3-2
j_gene: TRBJ2-3
abundance: NA
len: 15
CDR3aa: CASSQVSALADTQYF
CDR3nt: TGTGCCAGCAGCCAAGTTAGCGCCCTAGCGGATACGCAGTATTTT

d_gene: NA
v_gene: TRBV28
j_gene: TRBJ2-7
abundance: NA
len: 13
CDR3aa: CASTPDGTYEQYF
CDR3nt: TGTGCCAGCACCCCGGACGGAACCTACGAGCAGTACTTC

d_gene: NA
v_gene: TRBV2
j_gene: TRBJ2-3
abundance: NA
len: 12
CDR3aa: CASSETADTQYF
CDR3nt: TGTGCCAGCAGTGAAACGGCAGATACGCAGTATTTT

d_gene: TRBD1
v_gene: TRBV19
j_gene: TRBJ2-5
abundance: NA
len: 14
CDR3aa: CASRGQGLQETQYF
CDR3nt: TGTGCCAGTAGAGGACAGGGATTACAAGAGACCCAGTACTTC

d_gene: NA
v_gene: TRBV6-5
j_gene: TRBJ1-2
abundance: NA
len: 14
CDR3aa: CASTSPGGGSGYTF
CDR3nt: TGTGCCAGCACCTCACCGGGGGGCGGAAGTGGCTACACCTTC

d_gene: NA
v_gene: TRBV10-3
j_gene: TRBJ1-1
abundance: once
len: 16
CDR3aa: CAISESMAGMNTEAFF
CDR3nt: TGTGCCATCAGTGAGTCGATGGCGGGTATGAACACTGAAGCTTTCTTT

d_gene: TRBD2
v_gene: TRBV2
j_gene: TRBJ2-1
abundance: NA
len: 15
CDR3aa: CASSERGLAANEQFF
CDR3nt: TGTGCCAGCAGTGAAAGGGGACTAGCGGCCAATGAGCAGTTCTTC

d_gene: NA
v_gene: TRBV5-4
j_gene: TRBJ1-2
abundance: NA
len: 15
CDR3aa: CASSSGLNDYYGYTF
CDR3nt: TGTGCCAGCAGCTCAGGGTTAAATGACTACTATGGCTACACCTTC

d_gene: NA
v_gene: TRBV5-1
j_gene: TRBJ2-3
abundance: NA
len: 14
CDR3aa: CASMRGSSTDTQYF
CDR3nt: TGCGCCAGCATGCGGGGATCTAGCACAGATACGCAGTATTTT

d_gene: NA
v_gene: TRBV19
j_gene: TRBJ1-2
abundance: NA
len: 13
CDR3aa: CASSITGNYGYTF
CDR3nt: TGTGCCAGTAGTATCACGGGGAACTATGGCTACACCTTC